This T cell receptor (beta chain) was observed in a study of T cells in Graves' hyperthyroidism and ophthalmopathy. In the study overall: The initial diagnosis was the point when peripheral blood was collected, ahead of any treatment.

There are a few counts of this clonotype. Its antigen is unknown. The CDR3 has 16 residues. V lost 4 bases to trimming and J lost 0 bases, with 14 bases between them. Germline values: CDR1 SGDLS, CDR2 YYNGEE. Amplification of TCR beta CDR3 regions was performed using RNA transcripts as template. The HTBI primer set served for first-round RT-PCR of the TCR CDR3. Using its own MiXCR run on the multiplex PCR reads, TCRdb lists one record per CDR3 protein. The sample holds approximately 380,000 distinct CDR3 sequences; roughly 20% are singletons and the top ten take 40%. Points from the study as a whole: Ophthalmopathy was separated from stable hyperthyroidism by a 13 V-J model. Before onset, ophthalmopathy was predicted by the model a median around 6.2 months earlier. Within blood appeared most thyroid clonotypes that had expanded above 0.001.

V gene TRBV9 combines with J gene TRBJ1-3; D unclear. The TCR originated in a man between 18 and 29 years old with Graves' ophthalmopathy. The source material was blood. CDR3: CASSPPGRHSGNTIYF. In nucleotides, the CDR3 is TGTGCCAGCAGCCCTCCAGGACGGCACTCTGGAAACACCATATATTTT.